Listed below are T cell receptor beta chains from one sample, sequenced in a study of blood T cell repertoires in COVID-19. The table came from immunoSEQ multiplex PCR; TCRdb's copy has only in-frame clones and leaves some out. The repertoire consists of roughly 40,000 clones, with 60% to 80% occurring once and the leading ten covering around a third. Sequenced input: peripheral blood. Receptor source: a woman aged 80 or older with acute or convalescent COVID-19. CDR3s include the opening cysteine and the closing phenylalanine or tryptophan. The D gene is left open where the match is weak. Size is stated for part of the rows, as once, few or many counts, or as a class when the clone is expanded.

D gene	V gene	clone size	J gene	CDR3 DNA	CDR3 protein
.	TRBV28	.	TRBJ1-1	TGTGCCAGCACTAGACAGGCGGTGAACACTGAAGCTTTCTTT	CASTRQAVNTEAFF
.	TRBV6-5	.	TRBJ1-4	TGTGCCAGCAGATTAAATGAAAAACTGTTTTTT	CASRLNEKLFF
.	TRBV7-9	.	TRBJ2-7	TGTGCCCTTGGGCAGGGGCGCTCCTACGAGCAGTACTTC	CALGQGRSYEQYF
.	TRBV5-1	.	TRBJ1-2	TGCGCCAGCAGTCCGGGGGACTATGGCTACACCTTC	CASSPGDYGYTF
TRBD2	TRBV19	few	TRBJ2-1	TGTGCCAGTAGTATCAGCGGGAGGGCCGCCAATGAGCAGTTCTTC	CASSISGRAANEQFF
TRBD1	TRBV7-2	.	TRBJ2-2	TGTGCCAGCAGCCCCGGGACAGGAAACGGGGAGCTGTTTTTT	CASSPGTGNGELFF
.	TRBV19	.	TRBJ1-2	TGTGCCAGTAGTCTCGGGAAATCGGTAGGAGCTAACTATGGCTACACCTTC	CASSLGKSVGANYGYTF
.	TRBV6-5	once	TRBJ2-5	TGTGCCAGCAGTCTTTACGGCAGGGGACAAGAGACCCAGTACTTC	CASSLYGRGQETQYF
.	TRBV7-9	medium-sized	TRBJ2-7	TGTGCCAGCAGCTTAATGACAGGCTCCGAGCAGTACTTC	CASSLMTGSEQYF
TRBD2	TRBV9	.	TRBJ2-1	TGTGCCAGCAGCGCCGCTAGCGGGAGAGTCTACAATGAGCAGTTCTTC	CASSAASGRVYNEQFF
TRBD2	TRBV27	.	TRBJ2-5	TGTGCCAGCAGTTTTAGGCTAGCGGGCCACCAAGAGACCCAGTACTTC	CASSFRLAGHQETQYF
.	TRBV19	.	TRBJ2-1	TGTGCCAGTAGTCCGACTTATAGCTCCTACAATGAGCAGTTCTTC	CASSPTYSSYNEQFF
.	TRBV25-1	.	TRBJ1-6	TGTGCCAGCAGTCCACAGGGTAGCTCCTATAATTCACCCCTCCACTTT	CASSPQGSSYNSPLHF
.	TRBV30	once	TRBJ2-7	TGTGCCTGGAGTGTTGGCGGGTCGGCGTACGAGCAGTACTTC	CAWSVGGSAYEQYF
.	TRBV7-2	.	TRBJ1-4	TGTGCCAGCAGCCCTAGGGGGACAAGGGAAAAACTGTTTTTT	CASSPRGTREKLFF
TRBD2	TRBV29-1	.	TRBJ2-1	TGCAGCGTTGTAAGCGGGAGTGTCAATGAGCAGTTCTTC	CSVVSGSVNEQFF
.	TRBV5-1	.	TRBJ1-3	TGCGCCAGCAGCTTGGGGGTTGTTGGCGGTGGTGGAAACACCATATATTTT	CASSLGVVGGGGNTIYF
.	TRBV2	.	TRBJ1-5	TGTGCCAGCACCTGGTGGGACGGGGGGCAGCCCCAGCATTTT	CASTWWDGGQPQHF
.	TRBV5-4	once	TRBJ1-2	TGTGCCAGCAGCTTGGAAGGGGATGGCTACACCTTC	CASSLEGDGYTF
TRBD2	TRBV5-1	.	TRBJ2-1	TGCGCCAGCAGCATTGTAGCGGGAGGGCCTTCTTCCCTCAATGAGCAGTTCTTC	CASSIVAGGPSSLNEQFF
TRBD2	TRBV27	.	TRBJ2-2	TGTGCCAGCAGTTTAACTAGCGGATCCACCGGGGAGCTGTTTTTT	CASSLTSGSTGELFF
.	TRBV21-1	.	TRBJ1-5	TGTGCCAGCAGAACCCGAGTCCATCAGCCCCAGCATTTT	CASRTRVHQPQHF
TRBD1	TRBV9	.	TRBJ2-2	TGTGCCAGCAGCGCCCGGGACAGGGGGCAGCGCACCGGGGAGCTGTTTTTT	CASSARDRGQRTGELFF
.	TRBV5-1	.	TRBJ1-1	TGCGCCAGCAGCCACAGGGTGGACACTGAAGCTTTCTTT	CASSHRVDTEAFF
TRBD2	TRBV5-1	.	TRBJ2-1	TGCGCCAGCAGCTTGCCCTTGGGGTCGGGGGGTGAGCAGTTCTTC	CASSLPLGSGGEQFF
.	TRBV11-2	.	TRBJ2-7	TGTGCCAGCAGCTTAGCTGGTAGCTACGAGCAGTACTTC	CASSLAGSYEQYF
TRBD1	TRBV18	.	TRBJ2-1	TGTGCCAGCTCCCGGGGACAGGGGGCTAATGAGCAGTTCTTC	CASSRGQGANEQFF
TRBD1	TRBV14	.	TRBJ1-1	TGTGCCAGTGCAGGGGGCTTGAACACTGAAGCTTTCTTT	CASAGGLNTEAFF
.	TRBV21-1	.	TRBJ1-5	TGTGCCAGCACCAAGGGGCGTTACGGAAGGGGTCGTTTTCAGCCCCAGCATTTT	CASTKGRYGRGRFQPQHF
TRBD2	TRBV5-5	.	TRBJ2-7	TGTGCCAGCAGCATTGGACTAGCGGGGGTCTACGAGCAGTACTTC	CASSIGLAGVYEQYF
.	TRBV7-8	.	TRBJ2-5	TGTGCCAGCAGCTTTTCTCCTTCAGGGAACCAAGAGACCCAGTACTTC	CASSFSPSGNQETQYF
TRBD1	TRBV13	.	TRBJ1-5	TGTGCCAGCAGCATACGACAGGGGGCGGGCCAGCCCCAGCATTTT	CASSIRQGAGQPQHF
.	TRBV4-1	.	TRBJ2-3	TGCGCCAGCAGCCACGGTGGACAGCGCACAGATACGCAGTATTTT	CASSHGGQRTDTQYF
TRBD2	TRBV27	few	TRBJ2-1	TGTGCCAGCAGGGGACTAGCGGGAAGGAGGGGTGAGCAGTTCTTC	CASRGLAGRRGEQFF
.	TRBV27	.	TRBJ2-3	TGTGCCAGCAGTCTAGAGCCCACGGGGGCAGATACGCAGTATTTT	CASSLEPTGADTQYF
TRBD1	TRBV4-1	.	TRBJ2-2	TGCGCCAGCAGCCAAGGCCCGCCGGGACAGGGTAACGGGGAGCTGTTTTTT	CASSQGPPGQGNGELFF
.	TRBV19	.	TRBJ1-5	TGTGCCAGTAGTCCACGGGGGGGAACCAATCAGCCCCAGCATTTT	CASSPRGGTNQPQHF
.	TRBV3-1/TRBV3-2	.	TRBJ2-1	TGTGCCAGCAGCCCGGGCGGGACCCCCAATGAGCAGTTCTTC	CASSPGGTPNEQFF
TRBD1	TRBV29-1	.	TRBJ1-1	TGCAGCGTTGAAGGGCGAGGGGGCGCTGAAGCTTTCTTT	CSVEGRGGAEAFF
.	TRBV19	.	TRBJ1-2	TGTGCCAGTAGTACTTCGGGGATCAGAAACTATGGCTACACCTTC	CASSTSGIRNYGYTF
.	TRBV7-9	.	TRBJ1-1	TGTGCCAGCAGCTTAGGGACAGAGAACACTGAAGCTTTCTTT	CASSLGTENTEAFF
TRBD1	TRBV5-4	.	TRBJ2-2	TGTGCCAGCAGCTTACAGGGGCACACCGGGGAGCTGTTTTTT	CASSLQGHTGELFF
TRBD1	TRBV6-6	.	TRBJ2-7	TGTGCCAGCAGGGGAGTATCGACAGGGGGCAGCTACGAGCAGTACTTC	CASRGVSTGGSYEQYF
TRBD1	TRBV9	.	TRBJ2-6	TGTGCCAGCAGCGTACAGGGGGCGACTGGGGCCAACGTCCTGACTTTC	CASSVQGATGANVLTF
.	TRBV9	few	TRBJ1-1	TGTGCCAGCAGCGTCGGGGGTGGACCGAACACTGAAGCTTTCTTT	CASSVGGGPNTEAFF
.	TRBV18	.	TRBJ2-7	TGTGCCAGCTCACCACCCAATAGACGGGATTCCTCCTACGAGCAGTACTTC	CASSPPNRRDSSYEQYF
.	TRBV7-8	.	TRBJ1-2	TGTGCCAGCAGCTTGAGAACAGTTGCTAACTATGGCTACACCTTC	CASSLRTVANYGYTF
TRBD1	TRBV19	.	TRBJ1-2	TGTGCCAGTAGTTTTTCCGGGACAGGGGTCGGGGGCTACACCTTC	CASSFSGTGVGGYTF
TRBD2	TRBV6-2/TRBV6-3	few	TRBJ2-7	TGTGCCAGCAGTTGGGGGGGCTCCTACGAGCAGTACTTC	CASSWGGSYEQYF
.	TRBV6-5	.	TRBJ2-7	TGTGCCTTGGCGAGGACCTACGAGCAGTACTTC	CALARTYEQYF
TRBD1	TRBV19	.	TRBJ2-3	TGTGCCAGTAGTGCCGGACAGGGGTTCGCAGATACGCAGTATTTT	CASSAGQGFADTQYF
TRBD1	TRBV28	.	TRBJ2-2	TGTGCCAGCAGGTCTCCGGGACAGGGAGGCGGGGAGCTGTTTTTT	CASRSPGQGGGELFF